The entry that follows covers one TCR beta chain sequence. Its matching antigen is unknown. This entry is derived from a study of cytomegalovirus exposure and HLA in healthy donors. Study in general: Sequencing of 150 million to 200 million T cells in an earlier analysis found about 120 million unique TCR beta sequences. Overall study findings and caveats: TCR beta chain V- and J-gene trimming was linked, in a later analysis, to a missense variant in DCLRE1C.

Donors likely had unrecorded immune exposures despite being nominally healthy when sampled. Germline CDR1 reads SGHTA; CDR2 reads FQGNSA. This CDR3 has 14 amino acids. The V end was cut by 5 bases, the J end by 7 bases, with 15 bases between. The PCR was carried out with 60 Vbeta primers and 13 Jbeta primers. Method: immunoSEQ multiplex PCR; TCRdb's copy keeps in-frame clones and lacks some. The sample includes approximately 190,000 clones, approximately 84% of them seen just once. The receptor was isolated from a man in his forties or fifties in good health and CMV-seronegative. Sequences were obtained from PBMCs. The genes are TRBV7-2 and TRBJ1-5, with TRBD1 as a possible D gene (6 bases). In DNA, the CDR3 is TGTGCCAGCAGCCATTACAGGGCGGAGCAGCCCCAGCATTTT. Translated, it gives CASSHYRAEQPQHF.